This T cell receptor beta chain was captured in a study of Ad26.COV2.S vaccination and SARS-CoV-2 variants. This CDR3 region has 14 residues. Germline V gene lookup returns CDR1 SSHAT and CDR2 FNYEAQ (reference sequence). Study-level results: Non-spike TCR breadth was similar in vaccine and placebo recipients.

On this clone: The antigen is undetermined. At one end, the junction sequence differs from germline, possibly due to a read error.

The data were produced by immunoSEQ multiplex PCR, yet TCRdb's version contains in-frame clones alone and is incomplete. The table records some 190,000 clones, about 83% of them present only once. This clonotype was sampled from a human donor who had recovered from COVID-19. V is TRBV7-7 and J is TRBJ2-5; 7 positions agree with TRBD1. This specimen was peripheral blood, taken after recovery from COVID-19. CDR3: CASSQTTGVETQYF. CDR3 nucleotide sequence: TGTGCTAGCAGCCAAACTACAGGGGTCGAGACCCAGTACTTC.